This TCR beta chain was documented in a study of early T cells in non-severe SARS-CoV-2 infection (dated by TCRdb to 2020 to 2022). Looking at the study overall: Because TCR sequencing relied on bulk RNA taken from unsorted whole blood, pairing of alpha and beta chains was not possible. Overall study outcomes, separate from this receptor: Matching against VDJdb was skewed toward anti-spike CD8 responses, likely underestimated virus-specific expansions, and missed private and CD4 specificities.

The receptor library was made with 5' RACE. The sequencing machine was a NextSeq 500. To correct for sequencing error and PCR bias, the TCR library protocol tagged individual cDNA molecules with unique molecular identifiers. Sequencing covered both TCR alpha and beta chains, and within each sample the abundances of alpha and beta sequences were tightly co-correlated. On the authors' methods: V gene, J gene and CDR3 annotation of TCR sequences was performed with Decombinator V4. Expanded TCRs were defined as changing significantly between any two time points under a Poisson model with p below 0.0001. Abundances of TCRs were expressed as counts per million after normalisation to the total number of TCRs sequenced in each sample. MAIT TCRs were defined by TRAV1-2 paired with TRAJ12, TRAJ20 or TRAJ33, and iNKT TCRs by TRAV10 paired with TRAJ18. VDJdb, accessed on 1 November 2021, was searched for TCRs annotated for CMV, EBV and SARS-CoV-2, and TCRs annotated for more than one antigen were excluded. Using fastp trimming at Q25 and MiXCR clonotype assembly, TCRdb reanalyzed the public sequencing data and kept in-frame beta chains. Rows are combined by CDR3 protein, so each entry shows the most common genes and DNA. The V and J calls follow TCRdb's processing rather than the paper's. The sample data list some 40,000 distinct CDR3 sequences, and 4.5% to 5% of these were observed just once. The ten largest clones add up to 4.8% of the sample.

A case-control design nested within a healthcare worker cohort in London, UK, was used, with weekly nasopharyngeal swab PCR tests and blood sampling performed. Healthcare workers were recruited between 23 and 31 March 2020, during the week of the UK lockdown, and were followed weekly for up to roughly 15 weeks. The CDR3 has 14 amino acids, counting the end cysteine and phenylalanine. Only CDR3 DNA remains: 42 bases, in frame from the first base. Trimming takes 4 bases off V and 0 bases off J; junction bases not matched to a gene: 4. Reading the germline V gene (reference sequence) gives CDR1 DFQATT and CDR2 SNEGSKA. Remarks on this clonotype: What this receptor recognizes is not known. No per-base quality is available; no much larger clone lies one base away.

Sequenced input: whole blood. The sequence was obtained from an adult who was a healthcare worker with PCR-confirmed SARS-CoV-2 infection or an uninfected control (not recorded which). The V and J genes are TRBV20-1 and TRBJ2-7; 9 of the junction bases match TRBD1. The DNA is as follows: TGCAGTGCTACCGGACAGGGGAGCTCCTACGAGCAGTACTTC. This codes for CSATGQGSSYEQYF.